This is a list of T cell receptor beta chains from one sample in a study of OX40 agonist ivuxolimab in advanced cancers. The data were produced by immunoSEQ multiplex PCR, yet TCRdb's version contains in-frame clones alone and is incomplete. The sample carries about 35,000 clones, under 85% recorded once. Sequences were derived from CD4+ or CD8+ T cells sorted from blood, sampled in a trial of the OX40 agonist ivuxolimab. These receptors came from an adult with an advanced solid tumor such as melanoma, head and neck, liver or kidney cancer. Each CDR3 is given with its conserved first and last residue. A D gene is named only where the DNA matches it firmly. Only part of the rows carry a size: once, few, many, or a class if the clone is expanded.

CDR3,DNA,V,D,size,J
CASRATSGGTDTQYF,TGTGCCAGCAGAGCAACTAGCGGGGGCACAGATACGCAGTATTTT,TRBV6-5,TRBD2,once,TRBJ2-3
CASSYFSQETQYF,TGTGCCAGCAGCTACTTCTCCCAAGAGACCCAGTACTTC,TRBV11-2,NA,NA,TRBJ2-5
CASSLRTGSIQETQYF,TGCGCCAGCAGCTTGAGGACAGGATCGATCCAAGAGACCCAGTACTTC,TRBV5-1,TRBD1,NA,TRBJ2-5
CASSWLDRDGGYTF,TGTGCCAGCTCATGGCTAGACAGGGACGGTGGCTACACCTTC,TRBV18,TRBD1,NA,TRBJ1-2
CASSLWGTGELFF,TGTGCCAGCAGTTTATGGGGTACCGGGGAGCTGTTTTTT,TRBV27,NA,NA,TRBJ2-2
CASSRPGAYEQYF,TGCGCCAGCAGCCGTCCCGGGGCCTACGAGCAGTACTTC,TRBV5-1,NA,NA,TRBJ2-7
CSVNRNTGELFF,TGCAGCGTTAACCGGAACACCGGGGAGCTGTTTTTT,TRBV29-1,NA,once,TRBJ2-2
CASSLGGDSGNTIYF,TGTGCCAGCAGCTTGGGCGGTGACTCTGGAAACACCATATATTTT,TRBV5-4,NA,NA,TRBJ1-3
CASSDGRGGSYNEQFF,TGTGCCAGCAGTGACGGGCGGGGGGGCTCCTACAATGAGCAGTTCTTC,TRBV6-4,TRBD2,few,TRBJ2-1
CSYLAIDGYTF,TGCAGTTACCTGGCGATCGACGGCTACACCTTC,TRBV20-1,NA,NA,TRBJ1-2
CASRRQGPEQFF,TGTGCCAGCAGGCGACAGGGACCTGAGCAGTTCTTC,TRBV2,TRBD1,NA,TRBJ2-1
CASSKVGGAPDSNQPQHF,TGTGCCAGCAGCAAAGTGGGCGGAGCCCCCGATAGCAATCAGCCCCAGCATTTT,TRBV21-1,NA,NA,TRBJ1-5
CASGEPERELFF,TGTGCCAGCGGGGAGCCCGAGCGGGAGCTGTTTTTT,TRBV6-5,NA,once,TRBJ2-2
CASSFRFSPGADQPQHF,TGTGCCAGCAGCTTCCGGTTCAGTCCGGGTGCCGACCAGCCCCAGCATTTT,TRBV7-2,NA,NA,TRBJ1-5
CASSDNRLDQPQHF,TGCGCCAGCAGTGATAACAGGTTGGATCAGCCCCAGCATTTT,TRBV10-2,NA,NA,TRBJ1-5
CASSPDLGTEAFF,TGCGCCAGCAGCCCGGATCTGGGCACTGAAGCTTTCTTT,TRBV5-1,NA,NA,TRBJ1-1
CASSSTKGEETQYF,TGTGCCAGCAGCTCCACGAAGGGGGAAGAGACCCAGTACTTC,TRBV5-6,NA,NA,TRBJ2-5
CASSIRNGELFF,TGTGCCAGTAGTATACGTAACGGGGAGCTGTTTTTT,TRBV19,NA,once,TRBJ2-2
CASSWTSGGANEQFF,TGTGCCAGCAGCTGGACTAGCGGGGGGGCCAATGAGCAGTTCTTC,TRBV7-9,TRBD2,NA,TRBJ2-1
CASSARLAGLNTGELFF,TGTGCCAGCAGCGCCCGACTAGCGGGGTTAAACACCGGGGAGCTGTTTTTT,TRBV7-9,TRBD2,NA,TRBJ2-2
CASSRAAGDYEQYF,TGTGCCAGCAGTCGGGCGGCAGGGGACTACGAGCAGTACTTC,TRBV7-6,NA,NA,TRBJ2-7
CASSPPLGSPLHF,TGTGCCAGCAGCCCCCCACTGGGGTCACCCCTCCACTTT,TRBV5-6,NA,NA,TRBJ1-6
CASSSLQGALNTEAFF,TGTGCCAGCAGTTCGCTACAGGGGGCCCTGAACACTGAAGCTTTCTTT,TRBV6-6,TRBD1,once,TRBJ1-1
CASSIRRERNTIYF,TGTGCCAGTAGTATTCGGAGGGAGAGGAACACCATATATTTT,TRBV19,NA,NA,TRBJ1-3
CASTRDTPVETQYF,TGCGCCAGCACCCGGGACACCCCCGTGGAGACCCAGTACTTC,TRBV5-1,NA,NA,TRBJ2-5
CASSEDRAGEQYF,TGTGCCAGCAGCGAGGACAGGGCGGGCGAGCAGTACTTC,TRBV9,TRBD1,NA,TRBJ2-7
CAWSRSANQPQHF,TGTGCCTGGAGTCGGTCGGCCAATCAGCCCCAGCATTTT,TRBV30,NA,few,TRBJ1-5
CAISVQGQETQYF,TGTGCCATCAGTGTACAGGGTCAAGAGACCCAGTACTTC,TRBV10-3,NA,NA,TRBJ2-5
CASSAGQGVGEQFF,TGCGCCAGCAGCGCGGGACAGGGGGTCGGTGAGCAGTTCTTC,TRBV5-1,TRBD1,NA,TRBJ2-1
CASSPGGLAGDFF,TGTGCCAGCAGCCCCGGGGGACTAGCGGGGGATTTTTTT,TRBV6-5,TRBD2,few,TRBJ2-3
CATSRARHTEAFF,TGTGCCACCAGCAGAGCCCGACACACTGAAGCTTTCTTT,TRBV15,NA,NA,TRBJ1-1
CASSLVRGGNEQFF,TGTGCCAGCAGCTTAGTGCGAGGGGGGAATGAGCAGTTCTTC,TRBV7-9,NA,NA,TRBJ2-1
CAWRAQGNSHNSPLHF,TGTGCCTGGCGTGCACAGGGCAACTCGCATAATTCACCCCTCCACTTT,TRBV30,NA,NA,TRBJ1-6
CASSPGTSLTDTQYF,TGTGCCAGCAGCCCCGGGACTAGCCTCACAGATACGCAGTATTTT,TRBV9,TRBD2,NA,TRBJ2-3
CASSRDLQETQYF,TGTGCCAGCAGCCGGGACCTCCAAGAGACCCAGTACTTC,TRBV7-7,NA,NA,TRBJ2-5
CASGEGGYYGYTF,TGTGCTAGTGGGGAAGGAGGATACTATGGCTACACCTTC,TRBV12-5,NA,NA,TRBJ1-2
CASSLGTSGGAETQYF,TGTGCCAGCAGCTTAGGGACTAGCGGGGGGGCAGAGACCCAGTACTTC,TRBV9,TRBD2,few,TRBJ2-5
CASSQLDRGEASSYNSPLHF,TGCGCCAGCAGCCAACTTGACAGGGGCGAGGCCAGCTCCTATAATTCACCCCTCCACTTT,TRBV4-1,TRBD1,NA,TRBJ1-6
CASSYIYWGGAEAFF,TGTGCCAGCAGTTACATTTATTGGGGGGGGGCTGAAGCTTTCTTT,TRBV6-5,NA,once,TRBJ1-1
CASSPRTRFSGELFF,TGTGCCAGCAGCCCCCGGACTAGATTTAGCGGGGAGCTGTTTTTT,TRBV4-2,TRBD2,NA,TRBJ2-2
CASTWLGADGYTF,TGTGCCAGCACTTGGTTGGGGGCGGATGGCTACACCTTC,TRBV2,NA,NA,TRBJ1-2
CSARGLGTDTQYF,TGCAGCGCCAGGGGATTGGGCACAGATACGCAGTATTTT,TRBV29-1,NA,NA,TRBJ2-3
CASSWGNTEAFF,TGTGCCAGCAGCTGGGGCAACACTGAAGCTTTCTTT,TRBV5-4,NA,many,TRBJ1-1
CASSPRGRRTYNEQFF,TGTGCCAGCAGCCCGCGGGGACGGCGTACCTACAATGAGCAGTTCTTC,TRBV11-3,NA,few,TRBJ2-1
CASIGPEAFF,TGTGCCAGCATAGGACCTGAAGCTTTCTTT,TRBV2,NA,large,TRBJ1-1
CASSPRGGSSPLHF,TGTGCCAGCAGCCCGAGAGGGGGAAGTTCACCCCTCCACTTT,TRBV7-9,NA,NA,TRBJ1-6
CASSIGRVHEQYF,TGTGCCAGTAGTATAGGAAGGGTCCACGAGCAGTACTTC,TRBV19,NA,once,TRBJ2-7
CASSTGQINEKLFF,TGTGCCAGCAGTACGGGACAGATTAATGAAAAACTGTTTTTT,TRBV28,TRBD1,NA,TRBJ1-4
CASSPGPGGRRVGETQYF,TGTGCCAGCAGCCCCGGACCTGGAGGTCGCAGGGTCGGCGAGACCCAGTACTTC,TRBV9,NA,NA,TRBJ2-5
CASSRGGTGLYNEQFF,TGCGCCAGCAGCCGGGGGGGGACAGGCCTCTACAATGAGCAGTTCTTC,TRBV4-1,NA,NA,TRBJ2-1
CASSLAGAGMDTQYF,TGTGCCAGCAGCTTGGCAGGTGCGGGGATGGATACGCAGTATTTT,TRBV5-6,NA,many,TRBJ2-3
CASSFYGGNEQFF,TGTGCCAGCAGCTTTTATGGGGGAAATGAGCAGTTCTTC,TRBV5-6,NA,NA,TRBJ2-1
CASSSGAGYEQYF,TGTGCCAGCAGTTCAGGGGCGGGCTACGAGCAGTACTTC,TRBV27,NA,NA,TRBJ2-7
CASSPRGMNTEAFF,TGTGCCAGCAGCCCCCGGGGCATGAACACTGAAGCTTTCTTT,TRBV6-6,NA,NA,TRBJ1-1
CASSEGRGFATGELFF,TGTGCCAGCAGTGAAGGGAGGGGTTTTGCTACCGGGGAGCTGTTTTTT,TRBV6-1,NA,NA,TRBJ2-2